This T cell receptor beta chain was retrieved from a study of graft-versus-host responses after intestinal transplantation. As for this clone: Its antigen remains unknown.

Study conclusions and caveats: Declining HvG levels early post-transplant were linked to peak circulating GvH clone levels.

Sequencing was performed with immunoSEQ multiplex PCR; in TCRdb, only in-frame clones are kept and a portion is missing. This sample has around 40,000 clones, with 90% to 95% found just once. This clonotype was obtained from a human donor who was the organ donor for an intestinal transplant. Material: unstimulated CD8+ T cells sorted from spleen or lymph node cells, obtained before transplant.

The CDR3: CATSRGLSLVDTQYF. The CDR3 nucleotides read TGTGCCACCAGCAGGGGACTCTCGTTGGTAGATACGCAGTATTTT. The chain employs TRBV15 and TRBJ2-3; TRBD2 is a possible D gene (6 bases). Germline V CDR1 and CDR2: LNHNV, YYDKDF (reference sequence). V was shortened by 3 bases and J by 5 bases, with 15 bases between the two germline ends. This CDR3 has 15 amino acids.